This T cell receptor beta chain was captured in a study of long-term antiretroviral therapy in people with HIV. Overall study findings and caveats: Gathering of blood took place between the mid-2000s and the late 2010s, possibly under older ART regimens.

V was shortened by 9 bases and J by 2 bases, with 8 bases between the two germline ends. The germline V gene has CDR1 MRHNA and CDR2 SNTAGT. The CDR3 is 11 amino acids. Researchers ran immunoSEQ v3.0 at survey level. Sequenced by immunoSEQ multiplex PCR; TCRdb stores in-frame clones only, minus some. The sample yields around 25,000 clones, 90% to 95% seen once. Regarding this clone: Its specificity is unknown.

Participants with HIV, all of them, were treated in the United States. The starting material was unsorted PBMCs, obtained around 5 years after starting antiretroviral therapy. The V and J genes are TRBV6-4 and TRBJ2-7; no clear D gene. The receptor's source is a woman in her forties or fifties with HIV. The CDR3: CARGSPYEQYF. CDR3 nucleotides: TGTGCCAGGGGCAGTCCCTACGAGCAGTACTTC.